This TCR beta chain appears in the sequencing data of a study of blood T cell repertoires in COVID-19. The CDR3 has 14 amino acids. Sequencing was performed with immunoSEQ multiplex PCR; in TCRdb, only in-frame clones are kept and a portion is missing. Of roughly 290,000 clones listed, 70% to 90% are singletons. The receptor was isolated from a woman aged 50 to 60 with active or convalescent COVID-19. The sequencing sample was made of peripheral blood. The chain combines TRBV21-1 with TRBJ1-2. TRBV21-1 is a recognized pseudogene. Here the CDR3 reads CASSKNGGAYGYTF. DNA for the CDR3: TGTGCCAGCAGCAAAAATGGGGGGGCCTATGGCTACACCTTC.